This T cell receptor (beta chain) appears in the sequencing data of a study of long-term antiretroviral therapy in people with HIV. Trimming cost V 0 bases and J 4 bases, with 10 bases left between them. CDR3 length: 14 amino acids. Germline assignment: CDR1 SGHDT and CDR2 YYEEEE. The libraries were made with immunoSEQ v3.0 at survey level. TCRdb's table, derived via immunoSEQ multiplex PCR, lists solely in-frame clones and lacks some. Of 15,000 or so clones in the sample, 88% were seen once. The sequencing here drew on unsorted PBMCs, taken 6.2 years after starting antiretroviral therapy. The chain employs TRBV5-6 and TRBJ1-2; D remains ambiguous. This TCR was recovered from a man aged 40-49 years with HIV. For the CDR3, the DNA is TGTGCCAGCAGCTTGGGGGTAGGTTCCTATGGCTACACCTTC. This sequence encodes CASSLGVGSYGYTF.